This TCR beta chain was documented in a study of regulatory T cells in long-lasting Graves disease. Findings and limits, study-wide: Owing to a sample size that was small, accuracy may have been reduced. Patients with persistent disease shared some 3,000 public clonotypes, outpacing the roughly 1,000 shared by new patients. Newly diagnosed disease favored TRBV20-1 and TRBJ2-1 over persistent disease. Compared with new cases, persistent Graves' patients showed reduced TCR diversity.

The ends were cut back, 3 bases at V and 5 bases at J, with 11 bases in the middle. This CDR3 comprises 14 residues. Germline V gives CDR1 MNHNS, CDR2 SASEGT. The time point here: newly diagnosed GD, antithyroid drugs for less than 3 months. TCR sequences were obtained from RNA taken from PBMCs. This clonotype was seen repeatedly, ten times or more. Its cognate antigen is unknown. The authors built TCR beta libraries using iRepertoire HTBI primers and Arm-PCR of CDR3 regions. TCRdb processed the multiplex PCR reads anew with MiXCR; each CDR3 protein has one entry. The table lists more than 300,000 distinct CDR3 sequences, roughly a sixth of them singletons.

This receptor was identified in a female donor with Graves disease. Here the sequenced sample was peripheral blood mononuclear cells (PBMCs), taken at new diagnosis, from a patient treated with antithyroid drugs. The rearrangement joins TRBV6-1 to TRBJ1-3; D ambiguous. The CDR3, as DNA: TGTGCCAGCAGTGAGAGAAGACATAGAAACACCATATATTTT. It encodes CASSERRHRNTIYF.